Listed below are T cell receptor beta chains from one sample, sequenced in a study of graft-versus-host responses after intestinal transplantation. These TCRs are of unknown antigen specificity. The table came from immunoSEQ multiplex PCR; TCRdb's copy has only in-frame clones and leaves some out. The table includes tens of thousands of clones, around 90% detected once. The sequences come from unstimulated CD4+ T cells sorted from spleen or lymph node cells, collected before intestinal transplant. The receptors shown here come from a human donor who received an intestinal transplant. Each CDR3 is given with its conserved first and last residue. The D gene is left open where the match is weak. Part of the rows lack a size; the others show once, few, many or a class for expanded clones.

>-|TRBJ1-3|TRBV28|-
CASSLGRHSGNTIYF
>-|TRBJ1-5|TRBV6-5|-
CASCPGTGGNQPQHF
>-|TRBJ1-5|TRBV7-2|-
CASSLVGQGYQPQHF
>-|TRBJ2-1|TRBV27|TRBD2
CASSLRTSSYNEQFF
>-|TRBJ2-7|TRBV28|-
CASSYRLYEQYF
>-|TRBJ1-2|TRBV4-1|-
CASSQPGRVDYGYTF
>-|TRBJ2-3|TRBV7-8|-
CASSLGRISTDTQYF
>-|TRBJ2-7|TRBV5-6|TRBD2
CASSPGLHPYEQYF
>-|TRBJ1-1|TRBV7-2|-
CASSLLRGTEAFF
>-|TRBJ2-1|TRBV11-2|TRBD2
CASVLAGPYNEQFF
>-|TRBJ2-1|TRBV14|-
CASSQDMVGAYNEQFF
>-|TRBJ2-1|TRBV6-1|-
CASSDPGTAGGNEQFF
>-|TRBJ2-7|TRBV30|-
CAWSSGIPNRNEQYF
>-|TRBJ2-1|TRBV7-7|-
CASSLGRTRSSYNEQFF
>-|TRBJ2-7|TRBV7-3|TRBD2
CASSRPSPGASGSSYEQYF
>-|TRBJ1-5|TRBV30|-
CAWSVGQGGQPQHF
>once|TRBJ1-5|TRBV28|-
CASSFEGGDGQPQHF
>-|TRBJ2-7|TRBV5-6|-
CASSWTDEQYF
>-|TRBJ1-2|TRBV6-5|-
CASSYSPFDGYTF
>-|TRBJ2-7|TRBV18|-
CASSRESAEQYF
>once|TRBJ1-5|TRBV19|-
CASMFGQGTQPQHF
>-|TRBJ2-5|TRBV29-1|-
CSVAFQTQYF
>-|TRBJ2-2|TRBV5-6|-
CASSLVDGRVFF
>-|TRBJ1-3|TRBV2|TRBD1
CASSFGAGGNTIYF
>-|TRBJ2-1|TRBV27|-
CASSFRAGLYNEQFF
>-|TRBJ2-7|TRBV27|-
CASSLRDGSYEQYF